The 26 T cell receptor beta chains presented below share a single source sample, sequenced in a study of Graves' ophthalmopathy and Graves' hyperthyroidism. Amplifying from RNA transcripts, the study obtained TCR beta CDR3 regions. The workflow started with a first-round RT-PCR run with HTBI primers and then moved on to a second-round multiplex PCR. TCRdb itself ran the multiplex PCR reads through MiXCR, one entry per CDR3 protein. The sample includes a few hundred thousand distinct CDR3 sequences, about 40% of them seen just once. Material: peripheral blood or thyroid tissue (not recorded which). The source of these receptors is an adult man with Graves' hyperthyroidism.

The V and J genes are TRBV10-3 and TRBJ1-2; D not resolved. Deletions cut 7 bases from V and 5 bases from J, with 14 bases between. The CDR3 length is 13 residues. Germline assignment: CDR1 ENHRY and CDR2 SYGVKD. For the CDR3, the DNA is TGTGCCATCAAGGGCGGAGACACTTATGGCTACACCTTC. Protein product: CAIKGGDTYGYTF.

The V gene is TRBV9, the J gene TRBJ1-2, with a tentative D call TRBD1 (5 bases). Trimming pared 4 bases from V and 5 bases from J, leaving 12 bases between. The germline V gene encodes CDR1 SGDLS and CDR2 YYNGEE. This CDR3 contains 13 residues. The CDR3 DNA follows: TGTGCCAGCAGCTTCCAGGGCAGTTATGGCTACACCTTC. Translating gives CASSFQGSYGYTF. The complete variable domain, with remaining parts taken from reference TRBV9 and TRBJ1-2, reads DSGVTQTPKHLITATGQRVTLRCSPRSGDLSVYWYQQSLDQGLQFLIQYYNGEERAKGNILERFSAQQFPDLHSELNLSSLELGDSALYFCASSFQGSYGYTFGSGTRLTVV.

The chain couples TRBV24-1 to TRBJ2-2; 10 bases align to TRBD1. With 3 bases clipped from V and 4 bases from J, the junction kept 4 bases outside the gene matches. CDR1 and CDR2 (germline): KGHDR, SFDVKD. This CDR3 is built from 16 residues. CDR3 residues: CATSDVDRGSTGELFF. The CDR3 nucleotides read TGTGCCACCAGTGATGTGGACAGGGGGAGCACCGGGGAGCTGTTTTTT.

This clonotype was counted between two and nine times. The chain employs TRBV3-1 and TRBJ1-2; perhaps TRBD1 as D (5 bases). V lost 3 bases and J lost 7, with 15 bases in between. This CDR3 has 14 amino acids. Germline V CDR1 and CDR2: LGHDT, YNNKEL (reference sequence). This CDR3 is CASSQSDSAFGYTF. The CDR3 DNA sequence: TGTGCCAGCAGCCAGTCCGACAGCGCCTTTGGCTACACCTTC.

This clonotype showed up just a few times. J is TRBJ2-3 and V is TRBV29-1; 9 bases line up with TRBD2. CDR1 is SQVTM and CDR2 is ANQGSEA in the germline V gene. The V and J ends lost 6 bases and 2 bases, in that order; junction bases with no gene match: 9. This CDR3 has 15 amino acids. In DNA, the CDR3 is TGCAGCGTGGTGACTAGCGGACTCCTCACAGATACGCAGTATTTT. It yields the protein CSVVTSGLLTDTQYF.

The sample holds many counts of this clonotype. The chain links TRBV13 to TRBJ1-2; maybe TRBD1 (6 bases). Deletions cut 3 bases from V and 6 bases from J, with 11 bases between. The CDR3 spans 13 residues. Germline V gives CDR1 PRHDT, CDR2 FYEKMQ (reference sequence). The CDR3, as DNA: TGTGCCAGCAGCTTTTTCAGGGGCGATGGCTACACCTTC. It translates to CASSFFRGDGYTF.

This chain joins TRBV5-6 and TRBJ1-2; 7 nucleotides agree with TRBD1. Germline trimming cut 2 bases from V and 1 base from J; bases unmatched to any gene: 2. Germline loops: CDR1 SGHDT, CDR2 YYEEEE. The CDR3 runs 14 residues. CDR3 in DNA: TGTGCCAGCAGCTTCGACAGGGTTAACTATGGCTACACCTTC. Translation: CASSFDRVNYGYTF.

This clonotype showed up just a few times. The chain joins TRBV5-1 to TRBJ2-2; TRBD1 is a possible D gene (6 bases). The CDR3 extends over 17 amino acids. Germline CDR1 and CDR2: SGHRS and YFSETQ. V lost 1 base, J lost 2 bases, and 15 bases lay in between. DNA for the CDR3: TGCGCCAGCAGCTTGTTTCTGACAGGTTTTAACACCGGGGAGCTGTTTTTT. Translation: CASSLFLTGFNTGELFF.

The chain combines TRBV7-9 with TRBJ2-5, with 7 bases lining up with TRBD1. Trimming removed 5 bases from V and 6 bases from J; junction bases left unmatched: 6. The CDR3 has 13 amino acids. Germline lookup yields CDR1 SEHNR and CDR2 FQNEAQ (reference sequence). The CDR3 DNA sequence: TGTGCCAGCAGCGAAAGACAGGGAAAGACCCAGTACTTC. Protein sequence: CASSERQGKTQYF.

This clonotype has at least ten counts. CDR3 sequence (DNA): TGCAGTGCTAACATGCCCGGGACAGCGAACTATGGCTACACCTTC. Translating gives CSANMPGTANYGYTF. The V call is TRBV20-1, the J call TRBJ1-2; TRBD1 agrees at 7 bases. CDR1 and CDR2 from the germline V gene are DFQATT and SNEGSKA (reference sequence). CDR3 length equals 15 residues. Trimming took 4 bases from V and 2 from J; bases not matched to a gene: 10.

This clonotype was seen at least ten times. This chain joins TRBV27 and TRBJ2-7; TRBD1 matches at 8 bases. V shed 5 bases and J 3 bases; nucleotides not matched to a gene: 3. From germline, CDR1 is MNHEY and CDR2 SMNVEV (reference sequence). This CDR3 is built from 13 residues. CDR3: CASSRGTGYEQYF. CDR3 nucleotides: TGTGCCAGCAGTCGTGGGACAGGCTACGAGCAGTACTTC.

At least ten counts were recorded for this clonotype. The V gene is TRBV7-8, the J gene TRBJ2-7, with a tentative D call TRBD2 (5 bases). The germline V gene has CDR1 SGHVS and CDR2 FQNEAQ. CDR3 length: 15 amino acids. V was pared by 1 base and J by 2 bases, with 12 bases between. CDR3 in amino acids: CASSLDPGFAYEQYF. The CDR3 DNA follows: TGTGCCAGCAGCTTAGACCCGGGATTTGCCTACGAGCAGTACTTC.

The chain is built from TRBV29-1 and TRBJ2-6; 9 bases fit TRBD1. In germline, CDR1 is SQVTM, CDR2 ANQGSEA. CDR3 size: 17 residues. The V gene end was trimmed by 7 bases and the J gene end by 0 bases; junction bases not matched to a gene: 10. The CDR3 DNA reads as TGCAGCGCTGTTTCGGGACAGGGAAACTCTGGGGCCAACGTCCTGACTTTC. This gives the protein CSAVSGQGNSGANVLTF. Based on the CDR3 plus reference TRBV29-1 and TRBJ2-6, the full variable domain is SAVISQKPSRDICQRGTSLTIQCQVDSQVTMMFWYRQQPGQSLTLIATANQGSEATYESGFVIDKFPISRPNLTFSTLTVSNMSPEDSSIYLCSAVSGQGNSGANVLTFGAGSRLTVL.

The table lists this clonotype with many counts. The chain links TRBV6-1 to TRBJ1-2; D is possibly TRBD1 (5 bases). Trimming left V 3 bases short and J 6 bases short, with 11 bases between. Germline V CDR1 and CDR2: MNHNS, SASEGT. The CDR3 contains 13 residues. The CDR3 DNA sequence: TGTGCCAGCAGTGACACAGGATCCCATGGCTACACCTTC. It codes for CASSDTGSHGYTF.

Worth noting for this clonotype: One end of the junction fails to match germline, which may point to a read error. The chain uses TRBV7-2 and TRBJ1-5; TRBD1 might be the D (5 bases). Germline CDR1 reads SGHTA; CDR2 reads FQGNSA. This CDR3 region has 15 residues. CDR3: CAGSLAGGVGQPQHF. The CDR3 DNA sequence: TGTGCCGGCAGCTTAGCGGGGGGGGTAGGTCAGCCCCAGCATTTT.

The J gene is TRBJ2-1, the V gene TRBV2; D may be TRBD2 (6 bases). Trimming removed 6 bases at V and 1 base at J, with 10 bases between. Germline V gene data show CDR1 as SNHLY and CDR2 as FYNNEI. This CDR3 is built from 14 residues. The CDR3 is CASSPGESYNEQFF. CDR3 DNA: TGTGCCAGCAGCCCGGGGGAGTCCTACAATGAGCAGTTCTTC.

This clonotype has a count of ten or more. The chain recombines TRBV12-3 or TRBV12-4 with TRBJ1-6, with D possibly TRBD1 on 5 matching bases. The CDR3 is made up of 14 amino acids. V was clipped by 3 bases and J by 6 bases, with 9 bases between them. This chain's CDR3 is CASSFMGPNSPLHF. The CDR3 nucleotides are TGTGCCAGCAGTTTTATGGGGCCTAATTCACCCCTCCACTTT.

There are a few counts of this clonotype. A read error may account for a junction end that differs from germline. V and J are TRBV5-1 and TRBJ1-1, with D unresolved. In germline, CDR1 is SGHRS, CDR2 YFSETQ. CDR3 length: 14 amino acids. DNA of the CDR3: TGCGCCGGCAGCTTGGCCGTGGAAAACACCGAAGCTTTCTTT. Its protein product is CAGSLAVENTEAFF.

This clonotype showed up many times. The CDR3 region has the DNA TGTGCCAGCGGGAGGGACAGGGGGCACGAGCAGTACTTC. It encodes CASGRDRGHEQYF. V and J are TRBV2 and TRBJ2-7; 12 bases match TRBD1. Per the germline V gene, CDR1 is SNHLY and CDR2 is FYNNEI. V lost 8 bases, J lost 5 bases, and 4 bases stayed unmatched. The CDR3 is 13 amino acids.

At least ten counts were recorded for this clonotype. The V gene is TRBV7-6, the J gene TRBJ1-6, with D perhaps matching TRBD1 (5 bases). V shed 6 bases and J shed 7 bases, with 10 bases lying between them. This CDR3 comprises 13 residues. CDR1 and CDR2 (germline): SGHVS, FNYEAQ. Here the CDR3 reads CASSPEGNSPLHF. The DNA of the CDR3 is TGTGCCAGCAGTCCGGAGGGGAATTCACCCCTCCACTTT.

The chain carries TRBV6-2 or TRBV6-3 and TRBJ1-1; TRBD1 agrees at 9 bases. The CDR3 has 12 amino acids. Germline-derived CDR1 and CDR2 are MNHEY and SVGEGT. The trim removed 8 bases at V and 4 bases at J, leaving 2 bases unmatched. The CDR3 reads CASGDRVTEAFF. For the CDR3, the DNA is TGTGCCAGCGGGGACAGGGTCACTGAAGCTTTCTTT.

V gene TRBV24-1 combines with J gene TRBJ2-7; 11 bases map to TRBD1. The CDR3 has 16 amino acids. The ends lost 7 bases at V and 2 bases at J; junction bases unmatched: 9. Germline V gene lookup returns CDR1 KGHDR and CDR2 SFDVKD. The CDR3 loop is CATRALPGQGAYEQYF. As DNA, the CDR3 is TGTGCCACCAGAGCCCTCCCGGGACAGGGGGCCTACGAGCAGTACTTC.

This clonotype was detected ten times or more. V and J are TRBV29-1 and TRBJ1-4; no reliable D call. Germline V gene lookup returns CDR1 SQVTM and CDR2 ANQGSEA. The CDR3 consists of 15 residues. The V gene lost 6 bases and the J gene lost 7 bases, with 21 bases spanning the gap. The CDR3 reads CSVTTLGLGSEKLFF. CDR3 in DNA: TGCAGCGTGACTACGTTAGGGTTGGGGAGTGAAAAACTGTTTTTT.

The chain has TRBV7-9 and TRBJ2-3; a weak D match, TRBD2 (5 bases). In germline, CDR1 is SEHNR, CDR2 FQNEAQ (reference sequence). The CDR3 spans 14 residues. Trimming took off 2 bases at V and 6 bases at J, with 12 bases between the two ends. CDR3 in DNA: TGTGCCAGCAGCTTAACGAGGGCAGGCGATACGCAGTATTTT. Protein: CASSLTRAGDTQYF.

This chain links TRBV7-9 with TRBJ1-5, with D possibly matching TRBD1 (5 bases). The CDR3 has 16 residues. Looked up from germline, CDR1 is SEHNR and CDR2 is FQNEAQ (reference sequence). With 1 base removed from V and 11 bases from J, the gap between germline ends came to 21 bases. This CDR3 is CASSLGTTEKKETQHF. CDR3 DNA: TGTGCCAGCAGCTTAGGTACGACAGAAAAGAAGGAGACCCAGCATTTT. Combining the CDR3 with reference TRBV7-9 and TRBJ1-5 gives the whole variable domain DTGVSQNPRHKITKRGQNVTFRCDPISEHNRLYWYRQTLGQGPEFLTYFQNEAQLEKSRLLSDRFSAERPKGSFSTLEIQRTEQGDSAMYLCASSLGTTEKKETQHFGDGTRLSIL.

This sequence joins TRBV9 and TRBJ1-2; 8 nucleotides align to TRBD1. J gave up 6 bases and V 3 bases, and 7 bases lay outside the gene matches. There are 14 residues in the CDR3. Looked up from germline, CDR1 is SGDLS and CDR2 is YYNGEE. Written as DNA, the CDR3 is TGTGCCAGCAGCGCCGCAGGGGGCGCGGATGGCTACACCTTC. Protein product: CASSAAGGADGYTF.